Listed below are T cell receptor beta chains from one sample, sequenced in a study of response to subunit inactivated influenza vaccine. MiXCR, run by TCRdb on the RT-PCR reads, gives a single entry per CDR3 protein. Seen here are 710,000 or so distinct CDR3 sequences, 15% to 18% observed once, and the top ten hold around 10%. This sample comprised PBMCs from blood, obtained about 13 days after vaccination. The receptors derive from a man aged 50 or older who received an inactivated influenza vaccine. The CDR3 runs from the conserved cysteine through the conserved F or W. The D gene is left open where the match is weak. Expanded clones are given a class, and other clones once, few, many or no size at all.

TRBV5-1,TRBJ2-1,-,TRBD2,TGCGCCAGCAGTCTCACTAGCGGGAGGGCCGCCTACAATGAGCAGTTCTTC,CASSLTSGRAAYNEQFF
TRBV6-1,TRBJ1-1,few,-,TGTGCCAGCACCTCCCGGGCCGGTACTGAAGCTTTCTTT,CASTSRAGTEAFF
TRBV6-6,TRBJ1-2,-,-,TGTGCCAGCAGTTACCCGGACTCAAATGGCTACACCTTC,CASSYPDSNGYTF
TRBV7-9,TRBJ1-1,few,TRBD1,TGTGCCAGCAGCTTAAACGACAGGGCGAATGAAGCTTTCTTT,CASSLNDRANEAFF
TRBV7-2,TRBJ1-5,few,-,TGTGCCAGCAGCTTAGGAGTGGCAGTACAGAATCAGCCCCAGCATTTT,CASSLGVAVQNQPQHF
TRBV29-1,TRBJ1-1,-,TRBD1,TGCAGCACCGGACAGGGGCCCACTGAAGCTTTCTTT,CSTGQGPTEAFF
TRBV3-1,TRBJ2-1,-,-,TGTGCCAGCAGTCCCATCGGGGCCTACAATGAGCAGTTCTTC,CASSPIGAYNEQFF
TRBV10-3,TRBJ2-1,few,-,TGTGCCATCAGTGGGGGCAGGGGCAATGAGCAGTTCTTC,CAISGGRGNEQFF
TRBV28,TRBJ2-3,-,TRBD1,TGTGCCAGCCTGGGACAGAACACAGATACGCAGTATTTT,CASLGQNTDTQYF
TRBV7-2,TRBJ2-1,-,-,TGTGCCAGCAGCCCGACGGACTACTACAATGAGCAGTTCTTC,CASSPTDYYNEQFF
TRBV18,TRBJ2-1,few,-,TGTGCCAGCTCACCGGGACCAGAATCCTACAATGAGCAGTTCTTC,CASSPGPESYNEQFF
TRBV7-8,TRBJ1-5,few,-,TGTGCCAGCAGCTTAGTCCCGGCATATAGCAATCAGCCCCAGCATTTT,CASSLVPAYSNQPQHF
TRBV20-1,TRBJ2-3,few,TRBD1,TGCAGTGCTAGACCGCGACAGGGGCCGCTAGTGGATACGCAGTATTTT,CSARPRQGPLVDTQYF
TRBV4-3,TRBJ2-7,many,TRBD1,TGCGCCAGCAGCCAAGGAGCGACAGGGACCTACGAGCAGTACTTC,CASSQGATGTYEQYF
TRBV6-2/TRBV6-3,TRBJ2-6,-,-,TGTGCCACCCTTCGGGTTTCTGGGGCCAACGTCCTGACTTTC,CATLRVSGANVLTF
TRBV6-1,TRBJ2-7,few,TRBD1,TGTGCCAGCAGTAGGGGACAGCTATTCGAGCAGTACTTC,CASSRGQLFEQYF
TRBV7-2,TRBJ2-1,few,-,TGTGCCAGCAGCTTAGCTAGCAGGGTGTCCTACAATGAGCAGTTCTTC,CASSLASRVSYNEQFF
TRBV6-5,TRBJ2-1,once,-,TGTGCCAGCAGTTACTCGGTGACAGCCCCCGCGCGGGAGCAGTTCTTC,CASSYSVTAPAREQFF
TRBV4-1,TRBJ2-7,-,TRBD2,TGCGCCAGCAGCCCTCGGACTAGCGGGGACGATGAGCAGTACTTC,CASSPRTSGDDEQYF
TRBV5-1,TRBJ2-7,-,-,TGCGCCAGCAGCATTACAGGGTATACCTACGAGCAGTACTTC,CASSITGYTYEQYF
TRBV20-1,TRBJ2-1,few,TRBD2,TGCTGTGCTAGTGGCAGACTAGCGGGGTACCACAATGAGCAGTTCTTC,CCASGRLAGYHNEQFF
TRBV28,TRBJ2-7,-,TRBD2,TGTGCCAGCAGTTTTGCGGGGGATACCTACGAGCAGTACTTC,CASSFAGDTYEQYF
TRBV10-2,TRBJ2-7,-,TRBD2,TGCGCCAGCACCGCCCACGATAGCGGGCCCTACGAGCAGTACTTC,CASTAHDSGPYEQYF
TRBV20-1,TRBJ2-7,few,TRBD2,TGCAGTGCTAGAGATTCAAAAGCGGGGTACGGGTCCTACGAGCAGTACTTC,CSARDSKAGYGSYEQYF
TRBV28,TRBJ2-7,-,TRBD2,TGTGCCAGCAGTTTAGGGACTAGCGAAGCCTACGAGCAGTACTTC,CASSLGTSEAYEQYF
TRBV20-1,TRBJ2-2,-,TRBD1,TGCAGTGCTTCCGGGACAGGGGCGGGGAGTACCGGGGAGCTGTTTTTT,CSASGTGAGSTGELFF
TRBV6-2/TRBV6-3,TRBJ2-7,few,-,TGTGCCAGCAGGGCCGGGACAGGGAGTTCTAGCGGGGGAATCGGCTACGAGCAGTACTTC,CASRAGTGSSSGGIGYEQYF
TRBV20-1,TRBJ2-5,few,TRBD1,TGCAGTGCTAGTCAGGGACAGTTGTTCGGGGAGACCCAGTACTTC,CSASQGQLFGETQYF